This TCR beta chain is from a study of T cell repertoires in cytomegalovirus infection. Study details: CMV infection together with matching HLA type was indicated by public TCR beta signatures.

CDR1 is LNHNV and CDR2 is YYDKDF in the germline V gene (reference sequence). This CDR3 has 17 residues. Trimming removed 0 bases at V and 5 bases at J, with 16 bases between. Details on this clonotype: Its specificity is not known.

Regarding the study as a whole: Within the response measured ex vivo, HLA-C-restricted CMV-specific TCR beta clonotypes were dominant. Identification of carriers of CMV plus the relevant HLA was achieved through cumulative public TCR beta family frequency.

TCRdb used MiXCR to reprocess the reads, holding one entry per CDR3 protein. The sample consists of about 920,000 distinct CDR3 sequences, around 29% of them appearing once. The V and J genes are TRBV15 and TRBJ2-2; D may be TRBD2 (6 bases). This TCR was recovered from a human donor in good health (CMV status not recorded). Some clones in this sample may be carry-over from other donors' samples. Source: cultured CD8+ T cells from PBMCs, taken from culture after CMV antigen stimulation. The CDR3 DNA reads as TGTGCCACCAGCAGAGATCGTCTAGCGACGACAACCGGGGAGCTGTTTTTT. Protein product: CATSRDRLATTTGELFF.